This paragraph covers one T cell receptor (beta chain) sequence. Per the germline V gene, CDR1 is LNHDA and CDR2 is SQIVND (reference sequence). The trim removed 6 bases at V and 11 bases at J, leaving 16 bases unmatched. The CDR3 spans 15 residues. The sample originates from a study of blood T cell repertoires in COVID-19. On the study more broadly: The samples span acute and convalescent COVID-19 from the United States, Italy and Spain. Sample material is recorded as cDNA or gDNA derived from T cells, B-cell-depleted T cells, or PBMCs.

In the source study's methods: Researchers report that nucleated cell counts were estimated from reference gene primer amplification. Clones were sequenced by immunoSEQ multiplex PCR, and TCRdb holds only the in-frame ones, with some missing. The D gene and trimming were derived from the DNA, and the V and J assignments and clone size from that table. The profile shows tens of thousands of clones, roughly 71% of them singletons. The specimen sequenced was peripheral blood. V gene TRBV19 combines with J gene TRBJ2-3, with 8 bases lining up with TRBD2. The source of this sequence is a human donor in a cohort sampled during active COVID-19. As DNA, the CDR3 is TGTGCCAGTAGCAACCTCGGGCTAGCGGGCCCTTGGCAGTATTTT. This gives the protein CASSNLGLAGPWQYF. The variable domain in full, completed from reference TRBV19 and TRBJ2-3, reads DGGITQSPKYLFRKEGQNVTLSCEQNLNHDAMYWYRQDPGQGLRLIYYSQIVNDFQKGDIAEGYSVSREKKESFPLTVTSAQKNPTAFYLCASSNLGLAGPWQYFGPGTRLTVL.